The source of this T cell receptor (beta chain) is a study of Graves' ophthalmopathy and Graves' hyperthyroidism. Study observations and caveats: Detection in blood was also observed for most expanded thyroid clonotypes above 0.001 frequency. Forecasting of ophthalmopathy progression by the model achieved about 69% sensitivity and around 77% specificity.

Trimming removed 8 bases from V and 2 bases from J; junction bases left unmatched: 14. The CDR3 totals 16 residues. Per germline, CDR1 SGHTA and CDR2 FQGNSA. Amplified material comprised TCR beta CDR3 regions derived from RNA transcripts. Second-round multiplex PCR followed a first-round RT-PCR using HTBI primers. Each CDR3 protein gets one entry after TCRdb re-called the multiplex PCR reads with MiXCR. Of about 740,000 distinct CDR3 sequences listed, 35% to 50% were seen once; the top ten hold 44%. Concerning this clonotype itself: Its antigen remains unknown.

This sequence was found in an adult man with Graves' ophthalmopathy. This chain connects TRBV7-2 to TRBJ2-5; 7 nucleotides agree with TRBD1. Sequenced material: peripheral blood. The CDR3 DNA reads as TGTGCCAGCTCTAGAAAGGGACAGTGGGTACAAGAGACCCAGTACTTC. Translation: CASSRKGQWVQETQYF.